These 25 T cell receptor beta chains were all obtained from the same sample, sequenced in a study of cytomegalovirus exposure and HLA in healthy donors. In the PCR, 60 Vbeta and 13 Jbeta primers were used. The protocol was immunoSEQ multiplex PCR, while the TCRdb copy is restricted to in-frame clones and leaves out a portion. The sample includes roughly 100,000 clones, nearly 80% of them seen just once. The source material was PBMCs. Receptors originate from a woman aged 40 to 50 in good health and CMV-seronegative.

This chain links TRBV28 with TRBJ2-7, with a tentative D call TRBD1 (5 bases). The germline V and J ends were trimmed by 5 bases and 6 bases, with 14 bases remaining between them. This CDR3 is 13 amino acids long. Germline CDR1 MDHEN, CDR2 SYDVKM. The CDR3 region is CASSATGRAEQYF. CDR3 nucleotide sequence: TGTGCCAGCAGTGCCACGGGCAGGGCCGAGCAGTACTTC. The variable domain in full, with the rest retrieved from reference TRBV28 and TRBJ2-7, is DVKVTQSSRYLVKRTGEKVFLECVQDMDHENMFWYRQDPGLGLRLIYFSYDVKMKEKGDIPEGYSVSREKKERFSLILESASTNQTSMYLCASSATGRAEQYFGPGTRLTVT.

The table lists this clone with a few counts. At one end, the junction sequence differs from germline, possibly due to a read error. The gene calls are TRBV6-5 and TRBJ2-3; 7 bases agree with TRBD1. The CDR3 extends over 14 amino acids. The germline V gene has CDR1 MNHEY and CDR2 SVGAGI. As DNA, the CDR3 is TGTGCCAGCAGTTACGGGGACAGCAGAGATACGCAGTATTTT. Amino acids: CASSYGDSRDTQYF.

This chain uses TRBV11-2 with TRBJ2-2; TRBD2 aligns across 10 bases. Trimming took 5 bases from V and 7 from J; bases not matched to a gene: 13. CDR1 and CDR2 from the germline V gene are SGHAT and FQNNGV. The length of the CDR3 is 17 residues. The CDR3 loop reads CASSPGASGSMSGELFF. The DNA of the CDR3 is TGTGCCAGCAGCCCCGGGGCTAGCGGGAGTATGAGCGGGGAGCTGTTTTTT.

The chain employs TRBV5-4 and TRBJ2-3; D may be TRBD1 (6 bases). The CDR3 loop spans 13 amino acids. Germline-derived CDR1 and CDR2 are SGHNT and YYREEE (reference sequence). V dropped 0 bases and J dropped 11 bases, with 13 bases sitting between them. DNA for the CDR3: TGTGCCAGCAGCTTGGACAGGGCCGAAAGGCAGTATTTT. Amino acid sequence: CASSLDRAERQYF.

The sample holds a few counts of this clone. The chain recombines TRBV2 with TRBJ1-5, with a tentative D call TRBD1 (5 bases). Trimming took off 8 bases at V and 0 bases at J, with 8 bases between the two ends. The CDR3 loop spans 13 amino acids. The germline V gene has CDR1 SNHLY and CDR2 FYNNEI. Here the CDR3 reads CASGGDSNQPQHF. The CDR3 DNA follows: TGTGCCAGCGGGGGGGATAGCAATCAGCCCCAGCATTTT.

The chain has TRBV6-5 and TRBJ2-1; 8 bases fit TRBD1. Per germline, CDR1 MNHEY and CDR2 SVGAGI. CDR3 length: 15 residues. V lost 2 bases, J lost 3 bases, and 3 bases stayed unmatched. The CDR3: CASSYTGGNYNEQFF. As DNA, the CDR3 is TGTGCCAGCAGTTACACAGGGGGAAACTACAATGAGCAGTTCTTC.

In its sample, this clone was seen a few times. This rearrangement joins TRBV20-1 to TRBJ1-1; tentative D call: TRBD1 (6 bases). Per germline, CDR1 DFQATT and CDR2 SNEGSKA (reference sequence). With 3 bases removed from V and 9 bases from J, the gap between germline ends came to 11 bases. There are 11 residues in the CDR3. This CDR3 is CSARTRDKAFF. CDR3 nucleotides: TGCAGTGCTAGGACCCGGGACAAAGCTTTCTTT.

In its sample, this clone was seen a few times. The rearrangement links TRBV5-1 to TRBJ1-2; D not resolved. This CDR3 comprises 13 residues. Germline V gene lookup returns CDR1 SGHRS and CDR2 YFSETQ. Deletions cut 5 bases from V and 10 bases from J, with 18 bases between. This CDR3 is CASRFSTRQVYTF. In nucleotides, the CDR3 is TGCGCCAGCAGGTTTTCAACGAGACAAGTCTACACCTTC. Together with reference TRBV5-1 and TRBJ1-2, the CDR3 gives the full variable domain: KAGVTQTPRYLIKTRGQQVTLSCSPISGHRSVSWYQQTPGQGLQFLFEYFSETQRNKGNFPGRFSGRQFSNSRSEMNVSTLELGDSALYLCASRFSTRQVYTFGSGTRLTVV.

The gene calls are TRBV6-6 and TRBJ2-5; possible D gene TRBD2, 5 bases. Judging by the DNA end, TRBJ2-7 fits better; the J call may be wrong. The CDR3 loop spans 14 amino acids. Per the germline V gene, CDR1 is MNHNY and CDR2 is SVGAGI (reference sequence). CDR3 bases: TGTGCCAGCAGTTACCGAGCGGTCAACTACGAGCAGTACTTC. As protein: CASSYRAVNYEQYF.

This rearrangement joins TRBV4-1 to TRBJ2-3; D is possibly TRBD1 (6 bases). Germline CDR1 reads MGHRA; CDR2 reads YSYEKL. This CDR3 has 20 amino acids. Between the trimmed V and J ends, which lost 1 base and 0 bases, there was a span of 23 bases. For the CDR3, the DNA is TGCGCCAGCAGCCAAGGATCAGGACAGAGCTCAAGGGTGAGCACAGATACGCAGTATTTT. Encoded protein: CASSQGSGQSSRVSTDTQYF.

CDR3 DNA sequence: TGTGCCAGCAGCCCAATGGGGGCAGAGACCCAGTACTTC. It is translated as CASSPMGAETQYF. The gene calls are TRBV4-2 and TRBJ2-5; D possibly corresponds to TRBD1 (6 bases). Germline V lookup: CDR1 LGHNA, CDR2 YNFKEQ. Trimming stripped 4 bases from V and 4 bases from J, with 10 bases between. There are 13 residues in the CDR3.

V usage is TRBV19 and J usage is TRBJ1-2, with TRBD1 matching over 9 bases. V gave up 6 bases and J gave up 7 bases; unmatched junction bases: 9. The CDR3 is 14 amino acids. Germline V gene data show CDR1 as LNHDA and CDR2 as SQIVND (reference sequence). CDR3 region: CASSPSGTGIGYTF. As DNA, the CDR3 is TGTGCCAGTAGCCCATCCGGGACAGGGATTGGCTACACCTTC.

The chain employs TRBV19 and TRBJ1-2, with 9 bases fitting TRBD1. V gave up 6 bases and J gave up 1 base; unmatched junction bases: 6. Germline CDR1 is LNHDA and CDR2 is SQIVND (reference sequence). This CDR3 has 15 amino acids. The CDR3 nucleotides read TGTGCCAGTAGGGGATCGGACAGGGGTAACTATGGCTACACCTTC. Translation: CASRGSDRGNYGYTF.

V gene TRBV10-3 combines with J gene TRBJ2-1; 9 bases align to TRBD2. V dropped 4 bases and J dropped 6; count of bases not matched to a gene: 4. CDR3 length equals 14 residues. Germline lookup yields CDR1 ENHRY and CDR2 SYGVKD. The CDR3 nucleotides are TGTGCCATCAGTGGGCTAGCGGGAATCAATGAGCAGTTCTTC. As protein: CAISGLAGINEQFF.

The J gene is TRBJ2-1, the V gene TRBV15; the D gene is possibly TRBD2 (5 bases). Trimming took off 0 bases at V and 6 bases at J, with 12 bases between the two ends. The germline V gene has CDR1 LNHNV and CDR2 YYDKDF (reference sequence). The CDR3 consists of 15 residues. The CDR3 bases are TGTGCCACCAGCAGAGATCTGAGGGCAGTCAATGAGCAGTTCTTC. Translation gives CATSRDLRAVNEQFF.

The V and J genes are TRBV11-2 and TRBJ1-4; 7 bases line up with TRBD1. Germline CDR1 is SGHAT and CDR2 is FQNNGV. This CDR3 is 15 amino acids long. The V gene end was trimmed by 4 bases and the J gene end by 8 bases; junction bases not matched to a gene: 10. CDR3 sequence: CASSSRSDREEKLFF. The CDR3 nucleotides are TGTGCCAGCAGCTCCCGATCCGACAGGGAGGAAAAACTGTTTTTT.

This clone was seen only a few times. V gene TRBV29-1 combines with J gene TRBJ2-1; 11 positions match TRBD2. This CDR3 region has 16 residues. The trim removed 0 bases at V and 7 bases at J, leaving 8 bases unmatched. Germline loops: CDR1 SQVTM, CDR2 ANQGSEA. CDR3 coding DNA: TGCAGCGTTGAAGACTGGCTAGCGGGAGGTGTTAATGAGCAGTTCTTC. Protein sequence: CSVEDWLAGGVNEQFF.

The chain recombines TRBV10-3 with TRBJ2-3; 15 bases map to TRBD2. With 3 bases clipped from V and 6 bases from J, the junction kept 13 bases outside the gene matches. The CDR3 runs to 19 residues. In germline, CDR1 is ENHRY, CDR2 SYGVKD. The CDR3 reads CAISDPGLAGGTPVDTQYF. DNA for the CDR3: TGTGCCATCAGTGACCCGGGACTAGCGGGAGGTACACCCGTGGATACGCAGTATTTT.

The chain combines TRBV4-1 with TRBJ2-7; 7 positions match TRBD2. J was trimmed by 2 bases and V by 4 bases; bases with no gene match: 11. The CDR3 extends over 16 amino acids. Germline V gene data show CDR1 as MGHRA and CDR2 as YSYEKL. CDR3 residues: CASSPKRGEGAYEQYF. The CDR3 DNA follows: TGCGCCAGCAGCCCAAAGCGAGGGGAGGGAGCCTACGAGCAGTACTTC.

This clone was picked up one time. CDR3 nucleotide sequence: TGTGCCAGCAGCTTAACCCCCGCAGAGGAAGAGACCCAGTACTTC. Translated, it gives CASSLTPAEEETQYF. V gene TRBV7-3 combines with J gene TRBJ2-5; no reliable D call. Per germline, CDR1 SGHTA and CDR2 FQGTGA. V gave up 0 bases and J gave up 3 bases, with 11 bases separating them. The CDR3 runs to 15 residues. The full variable domain, in which reference TRBV7-3 and TRBJ2-5 provide the parts outside the CDR3, is GAGVSQTPSNKVTEKGKYVELRCDPISGHTALYWYRQSLGQGPEFLIYFQGTGAADDSGLPNDRFFAVRPEGSVSTLKIQRTERGDSAVYLCASSLTPAEEETQYFGPGTRLLVL.

The gene calls are TRBV27 and TRBJ1-4; D is possibly TRBD1 (6 bases). Germline V gives CDR1 MNHEY, CDR2 SMNVEV (reference sequence). This CDR3 has 15 residues. Trimming removed 3 bases from V and 4 bases from J, with 12 bases in between. CDR3 in amino acids: CASSLGTRFNEKLFF. DNA for the CDR3: TGTGCCAGCAGTTTGGGGACACGCTTTAATGAAAAACTGTTTTTT.

Only one count was recorded for this clone. V gene TRBV5-1 combines with J gene TRBJ2-7; weak D call: TRBD1 (7 bases). The CDR3 has 15 amino acids. V was shortened by 5 bases and J by 2 bases, with 17 bases between the two germline ends. In germline, CDR1 is SGHRS, CDR2 YFSETQ. Here the CDR3 reads CASRGRQGGPYEQYF. The CDR3 DNA reads TGCGCCAGCAGAGGACGACAGGGAGGACCCTACGAGCAGTACTTC.

This clone has more than one count but fewer than ten. The chain uses TRBV2 and TRBJ2-2; the D is unclear. Trimming took 7 bases from V and 5 from J, leaving 8 bases between them. Germline V gene data show CDR1 as SNHLY and CDR2 as FYNNEI. CDR3 length equals 12 residues. The CDR3, as DNA: TGTGCCAGCATAGTACAGACCGGGGAGCTGTTTTTT. It codes for CASIVQTGELFF.

Here the CDR3 DNA reads TGCGCCAGCAGCTTGGAAGGGGCGACCGGGGAGCTGTTTTTT. The encoded protein is CASSLEGATGELFF. This chain connects TRBV5-1 to TRBJ2-2, with D perhaps TRBD1 (5 bases). Germline CDR1 reads SGHRS; CDR2 reads YFSETQ. V lost 0 bases and J lost 5, with 8 bases in between. The CDR3 is 14 amino acids.

Comment on this clone: The sample holds other DNA sequences that translate to the same CDR3. The chain joins TRBV7-2 to TRBJ2-1; no firm D call. The ends were cut back, 5 bases at V and 0 bases at J, with 5 bases in the middle. Germline CDR1 SGHTA, CDR2 FQGNSA. This CDR3 spans 13 amino acids. The chain's CDR3 is CASSLSSYNEQFF. DNA of the CDR3: TGTGCCAGCAGCCTCAGCTCCTACAATGAGCAGTTCTTC.